The rows below give T cell receptor beta chains drawn from one sample of a study of blood T cell repertoires in COVID-19. Profiling relied on immunoSEQ multiplex PCR, and the TCRdb table lists in-frame clones only, not all of them. The top ten hold roughly 29% of the sample, which has fewer than 150,000 clones, 75% to 90% seen once. Sequencing was performed on peripheral blood. These receptors were obtained from a woman in her 70s with acute or convalescent COVID-19. Both conserved end residues are part of each CDR3. The order of the fields is J gene, D gene, clone size, V gene, CDR3 DNA, CDR3 protein. The D gene is left open where the match is weak. Only part of the rows carry a size: once, few, many, or a class if the clone is expanded.

>TRBJ2-7|TRBD2|-|TRBV28
TGTGCCAGCAGTTTAGGGGCGGGGGGTCCCTACGAGCAGTACTTC
CASSLGAGGPYEQYF
>TRBJ1-5|-|-|TRBV7-2
TGTGCCAGCAGCTCCTATGCCCCGGGGAATCAGCCCCAGCATTTT
CASSSYAPGNQPQHF
>TRBJ2-7|TRBD1|-|TRBV7-9
TGTGCCAGCAGCCCGCCTAGGGGACAGGGGGACCACGAGCAGTACTTC
CASSPPRGQGDHEQYF
>TRBJ1-1|-|-|TRBV12-5
TGTGCTAGTCGAGAGCCCGGGTACTCTGAAGCTTTCTTT
CASREPGYSEAFF
>TRBJ1-2|TRBD1|-|TRBV6-5
TGTGCCAGCAGTTATAGCAGGGGGTCTGGCTACACCTTC
CASSYSRGSGYTF
>TRBJ1-2|-|-|TRBV21-1
TGTGCCAGCAGCCCTCCTTTTGGGGGACTGGATCTAAACTTC
CASSPPFGGLDLNF
>TRBJ2-1|TRBD2|-|TRBV10-3
TGTGCCATCAGGGAAGCGGGGGGAAGCTCCTACAATGAGCAGTTCTTC
CAIREAGGSSYNEQFF
>TRBJ1-6|TRBD1|few|TRBV29-1
TGCAGCGTTGCGAAGGGACAGGATGTAAATTCACCCCTCCACTTT
CSVAKGQDVNSPLHF
>TRBJ1-2|-|-|TRBV9
TGTGCCAGCAGCGTGACGGGAACTAACTATGGCTACACCTTC
CASSVTGTNYGYTF
>TRBJ2-1|TRBD2|-|TRBV11-2
TGTGCCAGCAGCATAGGACTAGGTGGTTTCAATGAGCAGTTCTTC
CASSIGLGGFNEQFF
>TRBJ2-3|TRBD2|-|TRBV7-6
TGTGCCAGCGCCACCGTCCGCGGGGGGAGAACAGATACGCAGTATTTT
CASATVRGGRTDTQYF
>TRBJ1-5|TRBD1|-|TRBV9
TGTGCCAGCAGTTTGACCGGGACAGGAAATCAGCCCCAGCATTTT
CASSLTGTGNQPQHF
>TRBJ2-1|-|-|TRBV28
TGTGCCAGCCTAAGAAGCGAGGGTCCCTCCTACAATGAGCAGTTCTTC
CASLRSEGPSYNEQFF